This T cell receptor beta chain was sequenced during a study of blood T cell repertoires in COVID-19. The study recruited people aged 18 to 89 years across some 23 US areas. Clinical history reported by participants formed the basis on which cohorts were assigned. The protocol was immunoSEQ multiplex PCR, while the TCRdb copy is restricted to in-frame clones and leaves out a portion. The data contain approximately 300,000 clones, approximately 90% of them singletons. Germline CDR1 and CDR2: SEHNR and FQNEAQ (reference sequence). With 3 bases removed from V and 3 bases from J, the gap between germline ends came to 11 bases. The length of the CDR3 is 15 residues.

The gene calls are TRBV7-9 and TRBJ2-2; tentative D call: TRBD2 (6 bases). The sample comprised PBMCs or T cells enriched from blood (not recorded which). This receptor was obtained from a man aged 25-45 years who had recovered from COVID-19. The CDR3 sequence: CASSFTGDHTGELFF. The DNA of the CDR3 is TGTGCCAGCAGCTTTACGGGAGACCACACCGGGGAGCTGTTTTTT.